One sample yielded the 12 T cell receptor beta chains listed below, sequenced in a study of identical twins. TCRdb re-called the 5' RACE reads through MiXCR, storing one row per CDR3 protein. This sample yields hundreds of thousands of distinct CDR3 sequences, of which 9% to 15% are seen a single time; just over 7% belongs to the top ten. Another study also made use of these data, one on yellow fever vaccine responses in identical twins.

Sequencing was done on a sample of CD8+ T cells sorted from blood. Source of these receptors: a woman in her late teens or twenties in good health.

V gene TRBV7-9 combines with J gene TRBJ2-5; 9 positions match TRBD1. This CDR3 has 14 amino acids. CDR1 is SEHNR and CDR2 is FQNEAQ in the germline V gene (reference sequence). Germline trimming cut 4 bases from V and 5 bases from J; bases unmatched to any gene: 5. CDR3 protein: CASSSGQGVETQYF. The CDR3 DNA reads TGTGCCAGCAGCTCGGGACAGGGAGTGGAGACCCAGTACTTC.

The rearrangement uses TRBV5-1 and TRBJ2-1, with 9 bases lining up with TRBD2. Germline V gene lookup returns CDR1 SGHRS and CDR2 YFSETQ. The CDR3 totals 16 residues. V was clipped by 4 bases and J by 1 base; unmatched bases: 6. CDR3 in amino acids: CASSPLSGGSYNEQFF. The CDR3 nucleotides read TGCGCCAGCAGCCCCCTAAGCGGGGGGTCCTACAATGAGCAGTTCTTC.

This clonotype occurred many times. The chain links TRBV15 to TRBJ2-1, with 8 bases identical to TRBD1. Germline V lookup: CDR1 LNHNV, CDR2 YYDKDF (reference sequence). The V and J ends lost 1 base and 10 bases, in that order; junction bases with no gene match: 6. The CDR3 extends over 14 amino acids. The CDR3 sequence is CATSRVGTGVEQFF. The DNA for the CDR3 is TGTGCCACCAGCAGAGTGGGGACAGGTGTCGAGCAGTTCTTC.

The chain employs TRBV7-9 and TRBJ2-7; perhaps TRBD1 as D (7 bases). The CDR3 contains 16 residues. V was clipped by 5 bases and J by 2 bases, with 19 bases between them. Looked up from germline, CDR1 is SEHNR and CDR2 is FQNEAQ (reference sequence). The CDR3 is CASSPRGGDSTYEQYF. Written as DNA, the CDR3 is TGTGCCAGCAGCCCGAGGGGCGGGGACAGCACCTACGAGCAGTACTTC.

This clonotype was counted only a few times. DNA for the CDR3: TGTGCCAGCAGCCTGGTCGCCCAGAACACTGAAGCTTTCTTT. Its translation is CASSLVAQNTEAFF. J is TRBJ1-1 and V is TRBV14; D gene unclear. Germline values: CDR1 SGHDN, CDR2 FVKESK. V was cut by 4 bases and J by 1 base, with 10 bases left in between. This CDR3 contains 14 residues.

The chain uses TRBV19 and TRBJ2-7; 7 nucleotides line up with TRBD2. Per the germline V gene, CDR1 is LNHDA and CDR2 is SQIVND (reference sequence). The CDR3 has 14 amino acids. With V trimmed by 5 bases and J by 0 bases, 4 bases remained unmatched. CDR3 sequence: CASSGAGSSYEQYF. CDR3 DNA: TGTGCCAGTAGTGGAGCGGGGAGCTCCTACGAGCAGTACTTC. The complete variable domain, with remaining parts taken from reference TRBV19 and TRBJ2-7, reads DGGITQSPKYLFRKEGQNVTLSCEQNLNHDAMYWYRQDPGQGLRLIYYSQIVNDFQKGDIAEGYSVSREKKESFPLTVTSAQKNPTAFYLCASSGAGSSYEQYFGPGTRLTVT.

This clonotype showed up just a few times. This chain connects TRBV9 to TRBJ1-2; D not certain. Trimming stripped 2 bases from V and 2 bases from J, with 7 bases between. Per the germline V gene, CDR1 is SGDLS and CDR2 is YYNGEE. This CDR3 contains 13 residues. This CDR3 reads CASSVGKNYGYTF. CDR3 DNA sequence: TGTGCCAGCAGCGTGGGCAAGAACTATGGCTACACCTTC. Full variable domain (missing parts from reference TRBV9 and TRBJ1-2): DSGVTQTPKHLITATGQRVTLRCSPRSGDLSVYWYQQSLDQGLQFLIQYYNGEERAKGNILERFSAQQFPDLHSELNLSSLELGDSALYFCASSVGKNYGYTFGSGTRLTVV.

V is TRBV28 and J is TRBJ2-7; 13 nucleotides align to TRBD2. The V segment lost 3 bases and the J segment 0 bases; nucleotides outside the gene matches: 2. The germline V gene has CDR1 MDHEN and CDR2 SYDVKM. The CDR3 has 16 amino acids. For the CDR3, the DNA is TGTGCCAGCAGTTTGGGACTAGCGGGGAGCTCCTACGAGCAGTACTTC. It codes for CASSLGLAGSSYEQYF.

This clonotype was counted many times. The CDR3 coding sequence is TGTGCCAGCAGCCCGCGTCGGGATTTGAACACTGAAGCTTTCTTT. Its protein is CASSPRRDLNTEAFF. The chain recombines TRBV7-8 with TRBJ1-1, with D uncertain. The CDR3 loop spans 15 amino acids. V lost 5 bases, J lost 0 bases, and 13 bases lay in between. Per germline, CDR1 SGHVS and CDR2 FQNEAQ.

This clonotype was seen only a few times. The chain carries TRBV5-1 and TRBJ2-5; tentative D call: TRBD2 (7 bases). V was pared by 1 base and J by 5 bases, with 15 bases between. This CDR3 has 15 residues. The germline V gene has CDR1 SGHRS and CDR2 YFSETQ. CDR3 amino acids: CASSLRGGLKETQYF. The CDR3 DNA reads as TGCGCCAGCAGCTTGAGGGGGGGGCTGAAGGAGACCCAGTACTTC.

V and J are TRBV7-2 and TRBJ2-1; 9 bases fit TRBD1. This CDR3 has 15 residues. The germline V gene has CDR1 SGHTA and CDR2 FQGNSA. V was pared by 5 bases and J by 8 bases, with 10 bases of the junction left unmatched. The CDR3 here is CASSPYRDRVHEQFF. In DNA, the CDR3 is TGTGCCAGCAGCCCATACCGGGACAGGGTTCATGAGCAGTTCTTC.

This clonotype was found many times. The chain has TRBV12-3 or TRBV12-4 and TRBJ1-4, with D perhaps TRBD1 (6 bases). V dropped 6 bases and J dropped 4 bases, with 12 bases sitting between them. This CDR3 comprises 14 residues. CDR3 DNA: TGTGCCAGCAGCGCGGGACACATTAATGAAAAACTGTTTTTT. This sequence encodes CASSAGHINEKLFF.